The sequence of this T cell receptor beta chain was determined in a study of T cells in localized non-small cell lung cancer. Assay: immunoSEQ multiplex PCR; the TCRdb copy retains only in-frame clones and omits some. The sample includes some 7,800 clones, about 87% of them seen just once. This CDR3 comprises 15 residues. V shed 4 bases and J 7 bases; nucleotides not matched to a gene: 7. In the case of this clone: The antigen is not known.

Overall study findings and caveats: Tumor showed lower T cell clonality than uninvolved adjacent lung, where it was highest. Since sequencing was restricted to only one region of the tumor, intratumor heterogeneity remains a possibility.

The clonotype originates from a male donor aged 60 or older with stage III lung adenocarcinoma. The chain recombines TRBV5-3 with TRBJ2-1; 11 bases align to TRBD2. TRBV5-3 is given ORF status, its function remaining uncertain. The material was peripheral blood, obtained before any cancer treatment. CDR3 residues: CARSTTSGSINEQFF. Here the CDR3 DNA reads TGTGCCAGAAGCACCACTAGCGGGAGTATAAATGAGCAGTTCTTC.